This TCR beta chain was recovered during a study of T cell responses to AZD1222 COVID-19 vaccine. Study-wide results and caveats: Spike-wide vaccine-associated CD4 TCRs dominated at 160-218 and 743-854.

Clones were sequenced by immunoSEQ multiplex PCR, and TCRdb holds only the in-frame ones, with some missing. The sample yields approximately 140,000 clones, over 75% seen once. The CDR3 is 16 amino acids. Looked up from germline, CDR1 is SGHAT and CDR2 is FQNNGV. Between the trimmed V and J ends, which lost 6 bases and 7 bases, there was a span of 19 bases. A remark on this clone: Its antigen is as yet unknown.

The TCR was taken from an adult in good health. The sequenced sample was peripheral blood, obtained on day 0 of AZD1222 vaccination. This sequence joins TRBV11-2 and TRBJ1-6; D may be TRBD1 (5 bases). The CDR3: CASSLALRPGNSPLHF. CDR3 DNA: TGTGCCAGCAGTCTAGCCCTTCGGCCAGGGAATTCACCCCTCCACTTT.